This TCR beta chain came from a study of blood T cell repertoires in COVID-19. Across the study: Acute-phase and convalescent COVID-19 samples originated in the United States, Italy and Spain.

This CDR3 contains 16 residues. Germline V gene data show CDR1 as LGHDT and CDR2 as YNNKEL (reference sequence). The ends lost 1 base at V and 4 bases at J; junction bases unmatched: 4. In the original workflow: Estimates of nucleated cell counts were drawn from the amplification of reference gene primers. The repertoire was sequenced with immunoSEQ multiplex PCR; TCRdb's copy has only in-frame clones and lacks some. Clone size and the V and J calls come from that table; the DNA yielded D and trimming. The sample lists roughly 280,000 clones; about 85% were seen once. The clonotype was recovered from a woman in her fifties or sixties who had recovered from COVID-19. V usage is TRBV3-1 (or the pseudogene TRBV3-2) and J usage is TRBJ2-5, with 12 bases fitting TRBD2. The specimen was peripheral blood. The CDR3 sequence is CASSQGTSGAPETQYF. The CDR3 nucleotides read TGTGCCAGCAGCCAAGGGACTAGCGGGGCCCCAGAGACCCAGTACTTC.